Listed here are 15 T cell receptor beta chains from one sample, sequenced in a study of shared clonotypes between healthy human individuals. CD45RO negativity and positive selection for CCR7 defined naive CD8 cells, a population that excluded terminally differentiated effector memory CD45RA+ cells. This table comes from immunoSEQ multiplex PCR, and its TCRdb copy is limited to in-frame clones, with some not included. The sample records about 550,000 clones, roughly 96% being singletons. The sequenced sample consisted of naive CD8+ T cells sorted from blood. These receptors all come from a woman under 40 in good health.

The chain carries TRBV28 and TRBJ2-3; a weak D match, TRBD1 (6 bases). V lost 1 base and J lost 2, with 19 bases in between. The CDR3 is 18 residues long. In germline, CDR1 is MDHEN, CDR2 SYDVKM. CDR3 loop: CASSLFAVSGDPTDTQYF. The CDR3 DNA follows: TGTGCCAGCAGTTTATTCGCCGTGTCAGGGGACCCCACAGATACGCAGTATTTT.

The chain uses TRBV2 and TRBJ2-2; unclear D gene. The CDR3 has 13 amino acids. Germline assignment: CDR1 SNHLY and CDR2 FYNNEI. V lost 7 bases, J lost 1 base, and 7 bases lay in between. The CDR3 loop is CASIARNTGELFF. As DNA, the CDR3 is TGTGCCAGCATTGCCAGGAACACCGGGGAGCTGTTTTTT.

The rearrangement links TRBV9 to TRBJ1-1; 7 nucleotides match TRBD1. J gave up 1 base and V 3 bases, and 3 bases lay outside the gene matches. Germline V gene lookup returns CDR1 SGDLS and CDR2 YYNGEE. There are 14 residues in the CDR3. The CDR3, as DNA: TGTGCCAGCAGCGCCAAGGGGGCGAACACTGAAGCTTTCTTT. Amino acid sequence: CASSAKGANTEAFF.

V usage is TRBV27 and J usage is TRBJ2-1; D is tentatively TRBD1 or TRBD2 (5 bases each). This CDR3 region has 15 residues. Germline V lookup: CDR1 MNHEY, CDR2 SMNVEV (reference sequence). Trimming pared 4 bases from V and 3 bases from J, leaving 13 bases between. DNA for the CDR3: TGTGCCAGCAGTTCCCAGGGAGCCGACTACAATGAGCAGTTCTTC. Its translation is CASSSQGADYNEQFF.

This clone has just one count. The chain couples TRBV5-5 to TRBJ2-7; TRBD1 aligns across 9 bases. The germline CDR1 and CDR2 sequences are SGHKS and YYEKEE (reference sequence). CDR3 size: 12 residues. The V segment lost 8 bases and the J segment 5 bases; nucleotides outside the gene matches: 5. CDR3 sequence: CASTTGGHEQYF. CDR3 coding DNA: TGTGCCAGTACTACAGGGGGCCACGAGCAGTACTTC.

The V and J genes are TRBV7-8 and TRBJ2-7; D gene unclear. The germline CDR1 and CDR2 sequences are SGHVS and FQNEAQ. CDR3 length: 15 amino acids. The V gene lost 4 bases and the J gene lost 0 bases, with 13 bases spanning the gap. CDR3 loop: CASSSNDFHSYEQYF. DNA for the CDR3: TGTGCCAGCAGCTCCAACGACTTCCACTCCTACGAGCAGTACTTC. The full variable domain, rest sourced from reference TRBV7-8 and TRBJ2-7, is GAGVSQSPRYKVAKRGQDVALRCDPISGHVSLFWYQQALGQGPEFLTYFQNEAQLDKSGLPSDRFFAERPEGSVSTLKIQRTQQEDSAVYLCASSSNDFHSYEQYFGPGTRLTVT.

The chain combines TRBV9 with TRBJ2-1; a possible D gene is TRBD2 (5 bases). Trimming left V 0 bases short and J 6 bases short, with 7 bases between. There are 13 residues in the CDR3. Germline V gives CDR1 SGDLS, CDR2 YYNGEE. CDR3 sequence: CASSVARGNEQFF. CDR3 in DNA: TGTGCCAGCAGCGTAGCTCGGGGCAATGAGCAGTTCTTC.

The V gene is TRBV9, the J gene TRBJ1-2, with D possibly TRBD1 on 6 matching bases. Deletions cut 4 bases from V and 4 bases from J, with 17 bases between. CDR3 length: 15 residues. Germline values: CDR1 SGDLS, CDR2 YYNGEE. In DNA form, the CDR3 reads TGTGCCAGCAGCCCCAGAGGGGGGTCCAGCTATGGCTACACCTTC. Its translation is CASSPRGGSSYGYTF. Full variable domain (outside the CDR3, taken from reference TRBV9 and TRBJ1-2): DSGVTQTPKHLITATGQRVTLRCSPRSGDLSVYWYQQSLDQGLQFLIQYYNGEERAKGNILERFSAQQFPDLHSELNLSSLELGDSALYFCASSPRGGSSYGYTFGSGTRLTVV.

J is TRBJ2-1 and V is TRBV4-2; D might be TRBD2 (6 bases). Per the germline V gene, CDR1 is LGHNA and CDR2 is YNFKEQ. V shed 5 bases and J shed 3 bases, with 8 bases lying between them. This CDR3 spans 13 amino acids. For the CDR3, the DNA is TGTGCCAGCAGCGGCGGGAACTACAATGAGCAGTTCTTC. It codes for CASSGGNYNEQFF.

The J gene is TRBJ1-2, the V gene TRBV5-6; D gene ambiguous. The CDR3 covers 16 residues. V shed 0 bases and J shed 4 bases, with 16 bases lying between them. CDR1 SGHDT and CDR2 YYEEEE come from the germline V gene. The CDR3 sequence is CASSLGGVELAYGYTF. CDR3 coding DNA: TGTGCCAGCAGCTTGGGGGGAGTCGAGCTGGCCTATGGCTACACCTTC.

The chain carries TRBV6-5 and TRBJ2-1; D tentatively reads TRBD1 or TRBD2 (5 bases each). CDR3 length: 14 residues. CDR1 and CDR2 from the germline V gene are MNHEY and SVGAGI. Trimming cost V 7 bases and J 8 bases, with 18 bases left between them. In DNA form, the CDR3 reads TGTGCCAGCAACCTTTTGGGACGTTTGGATGAGCAGTTCTTC. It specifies CASNLLGRLDEQFF.

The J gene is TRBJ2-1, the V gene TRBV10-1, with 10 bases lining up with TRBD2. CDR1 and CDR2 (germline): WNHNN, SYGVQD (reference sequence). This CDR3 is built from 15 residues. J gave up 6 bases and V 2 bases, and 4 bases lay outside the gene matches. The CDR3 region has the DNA TGCGCCAGCAGTGAGGAGCCTAGCGGGAGCAATGAGCAGTTCTTC. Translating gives CASSEEPSGSNEQFF.

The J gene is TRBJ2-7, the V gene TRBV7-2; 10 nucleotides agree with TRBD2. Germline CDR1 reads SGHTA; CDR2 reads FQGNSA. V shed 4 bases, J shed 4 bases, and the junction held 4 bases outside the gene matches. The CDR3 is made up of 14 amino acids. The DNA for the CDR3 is TGTGCCAGCAGCTACGGACTAGCGGAATACGAGCAGTACTTC. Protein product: CASSYGLAEYEQYF.

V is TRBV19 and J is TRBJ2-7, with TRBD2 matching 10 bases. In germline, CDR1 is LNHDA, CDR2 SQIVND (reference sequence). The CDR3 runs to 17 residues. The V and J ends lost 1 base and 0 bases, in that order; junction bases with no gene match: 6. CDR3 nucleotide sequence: TGTGCCAGTAGTATAGGGGGCTCTAGCGGGAGCTCCTACGAGCAGTACTTC. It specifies CASSIGGSSGSSYEQYF.

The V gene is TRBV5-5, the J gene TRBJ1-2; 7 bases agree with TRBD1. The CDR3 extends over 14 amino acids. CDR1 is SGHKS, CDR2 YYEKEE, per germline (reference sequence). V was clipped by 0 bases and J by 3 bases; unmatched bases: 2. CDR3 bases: TGTGCCAGCAGCTTGGCGCAGGGGGACTATGGCTACACCTTC. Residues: CASSLAQGDYGYTF.